This T cell receptor (beta chain) was sequenced during a study of cytomegalovirus exposure and HLA in healthy donors. Use of 60 Vbeta and 13 Jbeta primers characterized the PCR. Only in-frame clones appear in the TCRdb table, and some are missing; sequencing was by immunoSEQ multiplex PCR. The data show more than 200,000 clones, around 85% seen once. With respect to this clone: Its target is not known.

This CDR3 contains 16 residues. Looked up from germline, CDR1 is SGHTA and CDR2 is FQGTGA. V lost 5 bases and J lost 2; bases outside the gene matches: 6. Study results and caveats: In terms of immune exposure information, only CMV serostatus was available.

This TCR derives from a human donor in good health. Sequencing used PBMCs. The chain employs TRBV7-3 and TRBJ2-3; the match to TRBD2 covers 11 bases. Here the CDR3 reads CASSPGTSGTTDTQYF. The DNA of the CDR3 is TGTGCCAGCAGCCCAGGGACTAGCGGCACCACAGATACGCAGTATTTT.